These T cell receptor beta chains were read from a single sample in a study of T cells in Graves' hyperthyroidism and ophthalmopathy. Each CDR3 protein gets one entry after TCRdb re-called the multiplex PCR reads with MiXCR. The sample shows approximately 690,000 distinct CDR3 sequences, about 14% of them seen only once. The sample taken for sequencing was blood. These receptors were collected from a woman between 50 and 59 years old with Graves' ophthalmopathy. Both conserved end residues are part of each CDR3. Fields, in order: CDR3 length, J gene, V gene, clone size, D gene, CDR3 protein, CDR3 DNA. The D gene is left open where the match is weak. Clone size is not always given. Where it is, it says once, few, many or a class for expanded clones.

12,TRBJ1-2,TRBV29-1,few,TRBD1,CSAGQGAHGYTF,TGCAGCGCAGGACAGGGCGCCCATGGCTACACCTTC
12,TRBJ2-7,TRBV28,many,.,CASRTAPYEQYF,TGTGCCAGCAGGACAGCACCCTACGAGCAGTACTTC
16,TRBJ2-7,TRBV2,many,TRBD1,CASRLYPGTGFYEQYF,TGTGCCAGCAGACTCTACCCCGGGACAGGGTTCTACGAGCAGTACTTC
15,TRBJ1-1,TRBV6-1,.,.,CASRRRGAMYTEAFF,TGTGCCAGCAGGAGACGGGGGGCTATGTACACTGAAGCTTTCTTT
10,TRBJ1-1,TRBV28,many,.,CASITTEAFF,TGTGCCAGCATTACCACTGAAGCTTTCTTT
12,TRBJ1-2,TRBV2,many,.,CASVGDFYGYTF,TGTGCCAGCGTAGGGGACTTCTATGGCTACACCTTC
16,TRBJ2-1,TRBV6-2/TRBV6-3,.,TRBD2,CASSTSGSVAYNEQFF,TGTGCCAGCAGTACTAGCGGGAGTGTGGCCTACAATGAGCAGTTCTTC
12,TRBJ2-7,TRBV18,few,.,CASSEGNSKQYF,TGTGCCAGCTCCGAAGGAAATAGTAAGCAGTACTTC
14,TRBJ2-1,TRBV29-1,few,TRBD2,CSVDSGNSYNEQFF,TGCAGCGTTGATAGCGGGAACTCCTACAATGAGCAGTTCTTC
18,TRBJ2-1,TRBV13,few,.,CASSLAGGEAGSYNEQFF,TGTGCCAGCAGCTTAGCAGGGGGAGAAGCGGGAAGCTACAATGAGCAGTTCTTC
17,TRBJ2-7,TRBV9,.,TRBD2,CASSGGTSGTSSYEQYF,TGTGCCAGCAGCGGGGGGACTAGCGGGACAAGCTCCTACGAGCAGTACTTC
12,TRBJ2-7,TRBV12-3/TRBV12-4,many,.,CASGVTTYEQYF,TGTGCCAGCGGAGTGACAACCTACGAGCAGTACTTC
15,TRBJ2-1,TRBV4-2,.,.,CASSQEEAGDNEQFF,TGTGCCAGCAGCCAAGAGGAGGCAGGTGATAATGAGCAGTTCTTC
15,TRBJ2-7,TRBV7-9,many,TRBD2,CASSLTLAGDYEQYF,TGTGCCAGCAGCCTAACACTAGCGGGAGATTACGAGCAGTACTTC
16,TRBJ2-2,TRBV6-2/TRBV6-3,many,.,CASRTGEGTDTGELFF,TGTGCCAGCAGGACAGGGGAGGGTACGGACACCGGGGAGCTGTTTTTT
14,TRBJ1-1,TRBV2,many,.,CASSEVGRGTEAFF,TGTGCCAGCAGTGAAGTTGGCAGGGGAACTGAAGCTTTCTTT
13,TRBJ1-2,TRBV28,many,TRBD1,CASRRDRAGGYTF,TGTGCCAGCAGGAGGGACAGGGCGGGTGGCTACACCTTC
14,TRBJ2-1,TRBV20-1,many,TRBD2,CSAAPLAGVQGQFF,TGCAGTGCTGCCCCACTAGCGGGAGTACAGGGGCAGTTCTTC
12,TRBJ1-2,TRBV11-2,.,.,CASSLVGGQDTF,TGTGCCAGCAGCTTAGTGGGCGGGCAAGACACCTTC
12,TRBJ2-3,TRBV20-1,few,.,CSAEPYTDTQYF,TGCAGTGCTGAGCCTTACACAGATACGCAGTATTTT
15,TRBJ1-5,TRBV5-8,.,TRBD1,CASSFGQAPNQPQHF,TGTGCCAGCAGCTTTGGACAGGCGCCGAATCAGCCCCAGCATTTT
16,TRBJ2-3,TRBV11-3,.,TRBD2,CASSPRAGGSADTQYF,TGTGCCAGCAGCCCCCGAGCGGGAGGGTCCGCAGATACGCAGTATTTT
15,TRBJ1-5,TRBV6-5,.,.,CASSLQGGRNQPQHF,TGTGCCAGCAGTCTACAGGGCGGTCGCAATCAGCCCCAGCATTTT
17,TRBJ2-1,TRBV11-3,many,TRBD2,CASSSLAGGGSYNEQFF,TGTGCCAGCAGCTCCCTAGCGGGAGGAGGCTCCTACAATGAGCAGTTCTTC
16,TRBJ2-2,TRBV2,.,.,CASSVLQQGLTGELFF,TGTGCCAGCAGTGTATTACAGCAGGGGCTCACCGGGGAGCTGTTTTTT
15,TRBJ2-5,TRBV28,many,.,CASSSRALRGETQYF,TGTGCCAGCAGCTCCAGAGCACTTCGGGGAGAGACCCAGTACTTC
14,TRBJ2-1,TRBV7-3,many,.,CASSRIGLSNEQFF,TGTGCCAGCAGCCGAATTGGTTTGAGTAATGAGCAGTTCTTC
14,TRBJ1-1,TRBV29-1,many,TRBD1,CSVEAGTVNYEAFF,TGCAGCGTTGAGGCCGGGACAGTTAATTATGAAGCTTTCTTT
15,TRBJ2-7,TRBV19,many,.,CASTPGRGGGYEQYF,TGTGCCAGTACCCCCGGCAGGGGAGGGGGCTACGAGCAGTACTTC
14,TRBJ2-2,TRBV28,few,.,CASTHSLGSGELFF,TGTGCCAGCACCCACTCTCTGGGGTCCGGGGAGCTGTTTTTT
14,TRBJ1-2,TRBV6-2/TRBV6-3,many,TRBD1,CASSLKQGASGYTF,TGTGCCAGCAGTCTTAAACAGGGGGCAAGTGGCTACACCTTC
16,TRBJ2-1,TRBV28,many,TRBD2,CASCVITSGSYNEQFF,TGTGCCAGCTGCGTTATTACTAGCGGGAGCTACAATGAGCAGTTCTTC
14,TRBJ1-1,TRBV7-2,many,TRBD1,CASSARTGAGEAFF,TGTGCCAGCAGCGCCCGGACAGGGGCGGGTGAAGCTTTCTTT
18,TRBJ1-6,TRBV28,.,TRBD1,CASGGGQTMYGNNSPLHF,TGTGCCAGCGGCGGGGGACAGACGATGTATGGGAATAATTCACCCCTCCACTTT
19,TRBJ2-1,TRBV9,.,TRBD2,CASSVVGTSGTSSYNEQFF,TGTGCCAGCAGCGTAGTAGGGACTAGCGGTACGAGCTCCTACAATGAGCAGTTCTTC
15,TRBJ2-6,TRBV30,many,TRBD1,CAWSVKTGRANVLTF,TGTGCCTGGAGTGTTAAGACAGGGCGGGCCAACGTCCTGACTTTC
13,TRBJ2-1,TRBV12-3/TRBV12-4,many,.,CASRETSYNEQFF,TGTGCCAGTCGGGAGACCTCCTACAATGAGCAGTTCTTC
15,TRBJ2-1,TRBV2,many,TRBD1,CASTGQGEVYNEQFF,TGTGCCAGCACCGGACAGGGGGAGGTTTACAATGAGCAGTTCTTC
13,TRBJ1-1,TRBV27,many,.,CASSYLPGIEAFF,TGTGCCAGCAGTTACCTACCAGGAATTGAAGCTTTCTTT
17,TRBJ2-2,TRBV3-1,few,.,CASTWRWAARSTGELFF,TGTGCCAGCACCTGGCGCTGGGCTGCTCGTAGCACCGGGGAGCTGTTTTTT
14,TRBJ2-1,TRBV7-3,many,TRBD1,CASSRGQGGHEQFF,TGTGCCAGCAGCCGGGGACAGGGTGGACATGAGCAGTTCTTC
18,TRBJ2-7,TRBV11-3,many,TRBD2,CASSLPLRLAGAIYEQYF,TGTGCCAGCAGCCTCCCGTTACGACTAGCGGGGGCGATTTACGAGCAGTACTTC
16,TRBJ2-7,TRBV6-1,.,TRBD2,CASTKAPAGGSYEQYF,TGTGCCAGCACCAAAGCCCCAGCGGGAGGGTCCTACGAGCAGTACTTC
12,TRBJ2-1,TRBV29-1,.,.,CSVTPSSGEQFF,TGCAGCGTTACCCCTTCGAGCGGTGAGCAGTTCTTC
18,TRBJ2-1,TRBV24-1,.,TRBD2,CATSGRAAPGLGDNEQFF,TGTGCCACCAGTGGGCGGGCAGCTCCGGGACTAGGTGACAATGAGCAGTTCTTC
17,TRBJ1-2,TRBV20-1,many,.,CSASGLMGIEANYGYTF,TGCAGTGCTAGTGGTTTGATGGGAATCGAGGCTAACTATGGCTACACCTTC
14,TRBJ1-6,TRBV12-3/TRBV12-4,.,.,CASSFGGGDSPLHF,TGTGCCAGCAGTTTTGGGGGTGGTGATTCACCCCTCCACTTT
13,TRBJ1-2,TRBV9,many,.,CASSVAQGRGYTF,TGTGCCAGCAGCGTAGCCCAGGGTCGGGGCTACACCTTC
14,TRBJ1-2,TRBV24-1,.,TRBD1,CATSTDRGNYGYTF,TGTGCCACCAGTACGGACAGGGGGAACTATGGCTACACCTTC
16,TRBJ2-7,TRBV7-2,.,.,CASSFPPGGRGYEQYF,TGTGCCAGCAGCTTCCCCCCTGGAGGAAGAGGCTACGAGCAGTACTTC
15,TRBJ2-5,TRBV7-2,many,TRBD2,CASSPAGGIQETQYF,TGTGCCAGCAGCCCCGCCGGGGGGATACAAGAGACCCAGTACTTC
15,TRBJ2-7,TRBV12-3/TRBV12-4,many,TRBD1,CASSFRQGQPYEQYF,TGTGCCAGCAGTTTTCGACAGGGGCAACCCTACGAGCAGTACTTC
17,TRBJ2-5,TRBV7-9,.,TRBD2,CASSFWTSGEYQETQYF,TGTGCCAGCAGCTTCTGGACTAGCGGGGAGTACCAAGAGACCCAGTACTTC
16,TRBJ2-7,TRBV4-3,few,.,CASSQAPGTTRREQYF,TGCGCCAGCAGCCAAGCCCCCGGGACAACACGTAGGGAGCAGTACTTC
21,TRBJ2-4,TRBV7-9,.,.,CASSWGRRDQATGGSKNIQYF,TGTGCCAGCAGTTGGGGGAGGCGGGACCAAGCCACTGGAGGTTCCAAAAACATTCAGTACTTC
13,TRBJ2-7,TRBV7-2,many,.,CASSLLGGSEQYF,TGTGCCAGCAGCTTATTGGGTGGAAGCGAGCAGTACTTC
17,TRBJ2-1,TRBV7-3,many,TRBD2,CASSSNGASGTYNEQFF,TGTGCCAGCAGCTCAAATGGCGCTAGCGGGACGTACAATGAGCAGTTCTTC
14,TRBJ2-2,TRBV7-9,many,.,CASSFARITGELFF,TGTGCCAGCAGCTTTGCGCGGATCACCGGGGAGCTGTTTTTT
15,TRBJ2-7,TRBV6-2/TRBV6-3,many,TRBD1,CASSYPRGTAYEQYF,TGTGCCAGCAGTTACCCCAGGGGGACCGCCTACGAGCAGTACTTC
16,TRBJ2-2,TRBV9,.,TRBD1,CASSVGTGPNTGELFF,TGTGCCAGCAGCGTAGGGACAGGGCCCAACACCGGGGAGCTGTTTTTT